This TCR beta chain was documented in a study of T cell responses to AZD1222 COVID-19 vaccine. The repertoire was sequenced with immunoSEQ multiplex PCR; TCRdb's copy has only in-frame clones and lacks some. This sample has about 140,000 clones, with around 90% found just once. The CDR3 is 15 amino acids. Between the trimmed V and J ends, which lost 0 bases and 1 base, there was a span of 10 bases. Germline-derived CDR1 and CDR2 are SGDLS and YYNGEE. The chain couples TRBV9 to TRBJ1-1; D call uncertain. The input for sequencing was peripheral blood, taken on day 0 of AZD1222 vaccination. The receptor's source is an adult in good health. The CDR3 loop is CASSVAVAPNTEAFF. The CDR3 region has the DNA TGTGCCAGCAGCGTAGCAGTGGCACCGAACACTGAAGCTTTCTTT.